These T cell receptor beta chains were read from a single sample in a study of blood T cells in healthy people across ages. TCRdb processed the 5' RACE reads anew with MiXCR; each CDR3 protein has one entry. Of 1.5 million to 2 million distinct CDR3 sequences listed, about 50% are singletons. The sequenced sample consisted of blood. These receptors all come from a woman aged 40 to 49 in good health. The CDR3 runs from the conserved cysteine through the conserved F or W. A D gene is named only where the DNA matches it firmly. Clone sizes are given selectively: once, few, many, or a class where the clone is expanded.

d_gene: NA; abundance: once; j_gene: TRBJ2-5; v_gene: TRBV4-3; CDR3nt: TGCGCCAGCAGCCAAGGTATCTTCCCGGAGACCCAGTACTTC; CDR3aa: CASSQGIFPETQYF
d_gene: TRBD2; abundance: NA; j_gene: TRBJ2-1; v_gene: TRBV20-1; CDR3nt: TGCAGTGCTAGAACGAGCGGGGGGGCAAGTGAGCAGTTCTTC; CDR3aa: CSARTSGGASEQFF
d_gene: NA; abundance: once; j_gene: TRBJ2-5; v_gene: TRBV5-1; CDR3nt: TGCGCCAGCAGCTCACTCCGGGACGCAAGGCGGGAGACCCAGTACTTC; CDR3aa: CASSSLRDARRETQYF
d_gene: TRBD1; abundance: few; j_gene: TRBJ2-7; v_gene: TRBV28; CDR3nt: TGTGCCAGCATCCCCCCCACCCCGGACAGGGGGCAGAACGAGCAGTACTTC; CDR3aa: CASIPPTPDRGQNEQYF
d_gene: TRBD1; abundance: few; j_gene: TRBJ2-5; v_gene: TRBV5-1; CDR3nt: TGCGCCAGCACCCGACAGGGGATCGAACAAGAGACCCAGTACTTC; CDR3aa: CASTRQGIEQETQYF
d_gene: TRBD1; abundance: NA; j_gene: TRBJ2-1; v_gene: TRBV25-1; CDR3nt: TGTGCCAGCAGGAGGGGACAGGTAAACAATGAGCAGTTCTTC; CDR3aa: CASRRGQVNNEQFF
d_gene: NA; abundance: NA; j_gene: TRBJ2-6; v_gene: TRBV2; CDR3nt: TGTGCCAGCACTTCAGCCTCTGGGGCCAACGTCCTGACTTTC; CDR3aa: CASTSASGANVLTF
d_gene: NA; abundance: few; j_gene: TRBJ2-3; v_gene: TRBV4-2; CDR3nt: TGTGCCAGCAGCCAAGTGAGGGCGGGACGCACAGATACGCAGTATTTT; CDR3aa: CASSQVRAGRTDTQYF
d_gene: TRBD1; abundance: NA; j_gene: TRBJ2-5; v_gene: TRBV5-1; CDR3nt: TGCGCCAGCAGCTTGGAGGTTGGGGGACAGGGTCTGGGGGAGCAGTACTTC; CDR3aa: CASSLEVGGQGLGEQYF
d_gene: TRBD1; abundance: NA; j_gene: TRBJ2-7; v_gene: TRBV10-3; CDR3nt: TGTGCCATCAGTGATCGGGAACGGACAGGGGGCACCTACGAGCAGTACTTC; CDR3aa: CAISDRERTGGTYEQYF
d_gene: NA; abundance: NA; j_gene: TRBJ2-1; v_gene: TRBV3-1; CDR3nt: TGTGCCAGCAGCCAAGAAATGAGCTCCTACAATGAGCAGTTCTTC; CDR3aa: CASSQEMSSYNEQFF
d_gene: NA; abundance: once; j_gene: TRBJ1-5; v_gene: TRBV24-1; CDR3nt: TGTGCCACCAGTGATGGGGATAGCAATCAGCCCCAGCATTTT; CDR3aa: CATSDGDSNQPQHF
d_gene: NA; abundance: NA; j_gene: TRBJ2-3; v_gene: TRBV4-1; CDR3nt: TGCGCCAGCAGCCAAGATTGGAGGGCCGGAGATACGCAGTATTTT; CDR3aa: CASSQDWRAGDTQYF
d_gene: TRBD1; abundance: few; j_gene: TRBJ2-5; v_gene: TRBV6-1; CDR3nt: TGTGCCAGCATTAAGACAGGGACGGAGTACTTC; CDR3aa: CASIKTGTEYF
d_gene: TRBD2; abundance: NA; j_gene: TRBJ2-3; v_gene: TRBV20-1; CDR3nt: TGCAGTGCTACCCGGGGGGGCATGACAGATACGCAGTATTTT; CDR3aa: CSATRGGMTDTQYF
d_gene: NA; abundance: few; j_gene: TRBJ2-5; v_gene: TRBV7-2; CDR3nt: TGTGCCAGCAGCCCTCTCGGCGGCGGGTTGGAGACCCAGTACTTC; CDR3aa: CASSPLGGGLETQYF
d_gene: NA; abundance: NA; j_gene: TRBJ2-7; v_gene: TRBV7-2; CDR3nt: TGTGCCAGCAACCTCGGGGCGACCTACGAGCAGTACTTC; CDR3aa: CASNLGATYEQYF
d_gene: NA; abundance: NA; j_gene: TRBJ2-5; v_gene: TRBV3-1; CDR3nt: TGTGCCAGCAGCCAAGACTCTCCCCGGACCCAGTACTTC; CDR3aa: CASSQDSPRTQYF
d_gene: NA; abundance: NA; j_gene: TRBJ2-5; v_gene: TRBV7-2; CDR3nt: TGTGCCAGCACCACCCCCCCACCGAGCGACAATGAGCAGTACTTC; CDR3aa: CASTTPPPSDNEQYF
d_gene: TRBD1; abundance: few; j_gene: TRBJ2-5; v_gene: TRBV7-6; CDR3nt: TGTGCCAGCAGCTCTTCCCAAACAGGGGAAGAGACCCAGTACTTC; CDR3aa: CASSSSQTGEETQYF
d_gene: TRBD2; abundance: NA; j_gene: TRBJ2-1; v_gene: TRBV24-1; CDR3nt: TGTGCCACCAGTGATCGGACTAGCGGGGGGTTCTACAATGAGCAGTTCTTC; CDR3aa: CATSDRTSGGFYNEQFF
d_gene: NA; abundance: NA; j_gene: TRBJ2-6; v_gene: TRBV12-3/TRBV12-4; CDR3nt: TGTGCCAGCAGTTTTGCGGGGCTGGGGGCCAACGTCCTGACTTTC; CDR3aa: CASSFAGLGANVLTF
d_gene: NA; abundance: NA; j_gene: TRBJ2-7; v_gene: TRBV18; CDR3nt: TGTGCCAGCTCACCACAAAAGTCAAAGTCCTACGAGCAGTACTTC; CDR3aa: CASSPQKSKSYEQYF
d_gene: NA; abundance: few; j_gene: TRBJ2-3; v_gene: TRBV25-1; CDR3nt: TGTGCCAGCAGTGAACGGTGGAATTCGGATACGCAGTATTTT; CDR3aa: CASSERWNSDTQYF